Sequencing of this T cell receptor (beta chain) was carried out in a study of Ad26.COV2.S vaccination and SARS-CoV-2 variants. Trimming removed 0 bases from V and 0 bases from J, with 6 bases in between. The V gene's germline CDR1 is SGHRS and CDR2 YFSETQ. The CDR3 has 14 amino acids. This clone was observed a handful of times. No antigen is known for it. Other DNA sequences in this specimen translate into the identical CDR3. Treatment here: 15 to 20 received Ad26.COV2.S at low or high dose, single or two shots; about 5 received placebo; per-sample allocation not given. On day 63 after the first injection, vaccine and placebo recipients gave samples. Profiled with immunoSEQ multiplex PCR; TCRdb holds only in-frame clones, not every one. The sample holds some 320,000 clones, around four fifths seen once. Whole-study results and caveats: People who got the vaccine had more spike-specific TCR breadth than people who got placebo. TCR breadth and depth analyses may have underestimated total T cell responses. Following vaccination, spike-specific CD8+ and CD4+ T cell responses reportedly exhibited substantial breadth.

The specimen comprised peripheral blood, sampled in a trial of Ad26.COV2.S vaccine versus placebo. The V gene is TRBV5-1, the J gene TRBJ1-1; D not certain. The origin of this receptor is a person between 18 and 59 years old who received the Ad26.COV2.S COVID-19 vaccine or a placebo. The CDR3 nucleotides are TGCGCCAGCAGCTTGGAGCCAGTGAACACTGAAGCTTTCTTT. Its protein product is CASSLEPVNTEAFF.